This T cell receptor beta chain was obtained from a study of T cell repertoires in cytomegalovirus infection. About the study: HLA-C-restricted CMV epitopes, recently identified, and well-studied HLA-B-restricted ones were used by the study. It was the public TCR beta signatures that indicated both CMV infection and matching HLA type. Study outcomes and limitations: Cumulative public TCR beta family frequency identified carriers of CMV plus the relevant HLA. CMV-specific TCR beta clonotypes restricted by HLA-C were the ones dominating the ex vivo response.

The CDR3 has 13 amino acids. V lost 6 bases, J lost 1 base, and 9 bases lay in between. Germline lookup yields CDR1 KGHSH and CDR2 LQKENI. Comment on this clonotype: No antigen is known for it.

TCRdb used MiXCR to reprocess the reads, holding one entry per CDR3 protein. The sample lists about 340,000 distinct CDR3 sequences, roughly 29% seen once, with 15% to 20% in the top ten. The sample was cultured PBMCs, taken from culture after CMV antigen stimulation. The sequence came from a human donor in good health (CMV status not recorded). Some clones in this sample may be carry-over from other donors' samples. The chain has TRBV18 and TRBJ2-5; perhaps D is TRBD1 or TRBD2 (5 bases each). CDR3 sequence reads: CASSGTFQETQYF. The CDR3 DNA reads TGTGCCAGCTCCGGGACCTTCCAAGAGACCCAGTACTTC. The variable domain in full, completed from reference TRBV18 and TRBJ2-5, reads NAGVMQNPRHLVRRRGQEARLRCSPMKGHSHVYWYRQLPEEGLKFMVYLQKENIIDESGMPKERFSAEFPKEGPSILRIQQVVRGDSAAYFCASSGTFQETQYFGPGTRLLVL.